Listed here is a single T cell receptor (beta chain). TCRdb processed the 5' RACE reads anew with MiXCR; each CDR3 protein has one entry. Found here are around 77,000 distinct CDR3 sequences, approximately 12% of them singletons; the top ten hold roughly a sixth. This CDR3 comprises 14 residues. V was pared by 3 bases and J by 0 bases, with 9 bases between. This specimen belongs to a study of early T cells in non-severe SARS-CoV-2 infection. Background on the study: It was bulk RNA from unsorted whole blood that was sequenced, and the chains were unpaired.

This TCR was sampled from an adult who was a healthcare worker with PCR-confirmed SARS-CoV-2 infection or an uninfected control (not recorded which). The donor label of this sample is uncertain. This sequence joins TRBV12-3 or TRBV12-4 and TRBJ2-7; possibly TRBD1 for D (5 bases). The specimen comprised whole blood, sampled at baseline. The CDR3 DNA follows: TGTGCCAGCAGTTTGTCCAGGGACTCCTACGAGCAGTACTTC. Amino acid sequence: CASSLSRDSYEQYF.